The clone carrying this T cell receptor beta chain occurred a few times. Its target is unknown. This sample is part of a study of CD8 T cells in ankylosing spondylitis. Germline lookup yields CDR1 DFQATT and CDR2 SNEGSKA (reference sequence). The length of the CDR3 is 12 residues. Trimming took off 2 bases at V and 8 bases at J, with 12 bases between the two ends. The study's findings and limits: Ankylosing spondylitis blood appeared to be characterized by a TCR beta motif of about eight highly homologous variants.

TCRdb re-called the 5' RACE reads through MiXCR, storing one row per CDR3 protein. Altogether around 770,000 distinct CDR3 sequences are present, roughly 12% being singletons, with the ten largest covering more than 0.5%. This receptor was obtained from a male donor with ankylosing spondylitis. J is TRBJ1-2 and V is TRBV20-1, with no clear D. Sequencing was carried out using blood, either unsorted or a sorted T cell fraction (not recorded which). CDR3 sequence: CSARTGVEGYTF. The CDR3 DNA sequence: TGCAGTGCTAGAACCGGGGTTGAAGGCTACACCTTC.